Presented here are 31 T cell receptor gamma chains from one specimen sequenced in a study of γδ T cells in repeated Plasmodium falciparum infection. Bulk repertoires came from Vgamma9/Vdelta2+ or Vdelta2-negative gammadelta T cells flow-sorted from PBMC. TCRdb re-processed the multiplex PCR reads via CATT. The sample holds 12,000 to 15,000 gamma-chain clones; under 2% are singletons and the top ten take about 29%. Sequenced: gamma-delta T cells from blood. The receptor source for this set is a pool of human donors (malaria-infected and uninfected, not separated).

This clone has a count of ten or more. A far larger clone lies a single base away; this is likely a read error. Within the sample, other DNA sequences also encode this same CDR3. The chain employs TRGV9 and TRGJP. TCRdb does not report a J gene; here it was assigned by matching the DNA to germline references. The CDR3 has 19 residues. Germline assignment: CDR1 GITISATS and CDR2 ISYDGTV (reference sequence). The CDR3 region has the DNA TGTGCCTTGTGGGAGGTGGAATTCTCGCAAGAGTTGGGCAAGAAAATCAAGGTATTT. This gives the protein CALWEVEFSQELGKKIKVF.

This clone was seen a few times. This likely came from a read error, as a far larger clone is one base away. The sample carries other DNA sequences with the same CDR3. The CDR3 bases are TGTGCCTTGTGGGAGGTGCAGAAGGTGGGATTGGCAGTGGAACAGCACTGGTTGTCACAGGTAAGTATCGGAAGAATACAACATTTC. Its translation: CALWEVQKVGLAVEQHWLSQVSIGRIQHF. No call exists for the J gene, whereas the V gene is TRGV9. Germline values: CDR1 GITISATS, CDR2 ISYDGTV (reference sequence). CDR3 length: 29 amino acids.

This clone came up many times. The protein given by TCRdb reflects a much larger clone and differs at residue 8 from this DNA's translation, likely from a read error; the protein shown is the DNA's translation. V usage is TRGV4 and J usage is TRGJ1 or TRGJ2. Trimming took 6 bases from V and 12 from J; bases not matched to a gene: 11. Per the germline V gene, CDR1 is EGSTGY and CDR2 is YDSYTSSV. This CDR3 is 11 amino acids long. The CDR3 spells CATWTSDRKLF. CDR3 coding DNA: TGTGCCACCTGGACTTCGGATAGGAAACTCTTT.

A few counts support this clone. A read error is the likely source, as a far larger clone sits one nucleotide away. The limits of the CDR3 on the DNA are not certain, so only TCRdb's listed CDR3 is given. The V gene is given as TRGV9, and no J gene call is available. Including both end residues, the CDR3 is 29 amino acids long. Germline assignment: CDR1 GITISATS and CDR2 ISYDGTV (reference sequence). CDR3: CALWEVRSNSLAVEQHLLSQVSIGRIQHF.

At least ten counts were recorded for this clone. TCRdb's entry gives the protein of a much larger clone, which mismatches this DNA's translation at residue 3, likely from a read error; the protein reported here is translated from the DNA. The chain joins TRGV4 to TRGJ1 or TRGJ2. The CDR3 has 13 residues. The germline V gene encodes CDR1 EGSTGY and CDR2 YDSYTSSV. The CDR3 sequence: CAAWDGHYCKKLF. DNA of the CDR3: TGTGCCGCCTGGGATGGGCATTACTGTAAGAAACTCTTT.

In its sample, this clone was seen many times. TCRdb lists the protein of a much larger clone for this DNA, which differs at residue 3, so this is likely a read error; the protein given here is translated from the DNA itself. The chain links TRGV9 to TRGJP. TCRdb records no J gene; here it was assigned by comparing the DNA to germline. Per the germline V gene, CDR1 is GITISATS and CDR2 is ISYDGTV (reference sequence). This CDR3 is 15 amino acids long. The CDR3: CAMWEVLLGKKIKVF. CDR3 nucleotide sequence: TGTGCCATGTGGGAGGTGCTATTGGGCAAAAAAATCAAGGTATTT.

This clone was recorded many times. TCRdb's entry gives the protein of a much larger clone, which mismatches this DNA's translation at residue 6, likely from a read error; the protein reported here is translated from the DNA. The chain carries TRGV9 and TRGJ1 or TRGJ2. The J gene is absent in TCRdb and was assigned here via DNA matching to germline. Trimming removed 2 bases from V and 7 bases from J; junction bases left unmatched: 11. CDR3 size: 14 residues. Germline loops: CDR1 GITISATS, CDR2 ISYDGTV (reference sequence). As DNA, the CDR3 is TGTGCCTTGTGGGAGGAGCAGGGGGGGTATAAGAAACTCTTT. Its protein is CALWEEQGGYKKLF.

At least ten counts were recorded for this clone. The TCRdb protein comes from a much larger clone and disagrees with this DNA's translation at residue 11, likely due to a read error; the protein given here is derived from the DNA. The rearrangement uses TRGV9 and TRGJ1 or TRGJ2. The CDR3 spans 13 residues. The germline CDR1 and CDR2 sequences are GITISATS and ISYDGTV (reference sequence). DNA for the CDR3: TGTGCCTTGTGGGACCCCCTATCTTCAAAGAGACTCTTT. It encodes CALWDPLSSKRLF.

The sample holds many counts of this clone. The chain has TRGV2 and TRGJ1 or TRGJ2. Per germline, CDR1 EGSNGY and CDR2 YDSYNSKV. The ends lost 1 base at V and 4 bases at J; junction bases unmatched: 7. The length of the CDR3 is 14 residues. The CDR3 loop is CATWDGYSYYKKLF. The CDR3 DNA reads TGTGCCACCTGGGACGGCTACTCCTATTATAAGAAACTCTTT.

There are many counts of this clone. The protein TCRdb lists belongs to a much larger clone and differs from this DNA's translation at residue 12, which points to a read error; the protein shown is made from the DNA. The V call is TRGV9, the J call TRGJP. Per the germline V gene, CDR1 is GITISATS and CDR2 is ISYDGTV (reference sequence). The CDR3 runs 15 residues. DNA of the CDR3: TGTGCCTTGTGGGAGGCGGGGCTGGGCAAAAAAAACAAGGTATTT. It translates to CALWEAGLGKKNKVF.

This clone was seen many times. A far larger clone differs by one base, so this is likely a read error. The same CDR3 is also encoded by other DNA sequences in this sample. The chain couples TRGV9 to TRGJP. The J gene, missing from TCRdb, was assigned here through DNA to germline matching. The ends lost 3 bases at V and 11 bases at J; junction bases unmatched: 1. The CDR3 spans 13 residues. In germline, CDR1 is GITISATS, CDR2 ISYDGTV (reference sequence). The CDR3 here is CALWELGKKIKVF. The CDR3 bases are TGTGCCTTGTGGGAGCTGGGCAAAAAAATCAAGGTATTT.

This clone was seen ten or more times. This DNA's translation and the protein TCRdb lists, from a much larger clone, do not match at residue 3, likely due to a read error; the protein shown is translated from the DNA. The V gene is TRGV9, the J gene TRGJ1 or TRGJ2. The CDR3 sequence is 16 residues long. Germline assignment: CDR1 GITISATS and CDR2 ISYDGTV (reference sequence). The CDR3 reads CASWEKEVFDYYKKLF. In nucleotides, the CDR3 is TGTGCCTCGTGGGAGAAGGAAGTCTTCGATTATTATAAGAAACTCTTT.

With respect to this clone: TCRdb assigns this DNA the protein of a much larger clone, which departs from its translation at residue 7; this likely reflects a read error, and the protein shown comes from translating the DNA. The chain carries TRGV9 and TRGJ1 or TRGJ2. With V trimmed by 0 bases and J by 0 bases, 14 bases remained unmatched. Germline CDR1 GITISATS, CDR2 ISYDGTV (reference sequence). The CDR3 runs 18 residues. Here the CDR3 DNA reads TGTGCCTTGTGGGAGGTGGAGTCCTACAATTCGAATTATTATAAGAAACTCTTT. Amino acids: CALWEVESYNSNYYKKLF.

This clone was counted a few times. Given a far larger clone just one base away, this is likely a sequencing read error. The sample carries other DNA sequences with the same CDR3. This chain links TRGV3 with TRGJP2. The J gene, absent from TCRdb, was called here by matching the DNA to germline. Germline CDR1 and CDR2: VTNTFY and YDVSTARD (reference sequence). This CDR3 has 18 residues. The CDR3 reads CATWDRPLGPWSDWIKTF. CDR3 in DNA: TGTGCTACCTGGGACAGGCCATTAGGCCCCTGGAGTGATTGGATCAAGACGTTT.

This clone appeared many times. TCRdb has a much larger clone's protein, which differs at residue 5 from the translation of this DNA, likely because of a read error; what is shown is the protein translated from the DNA. The genes are TRGV9 and TRGJP. TCRdb leaves out the J gene; it was filled in here by matching the DNA to germline. The trim removed 5 bases at V and 6 bases at J, leaving 10 bases unmatched. Germline assignment: CDR1 GITISATS and CDR2 ISYDGTV (reference sequence). This CDR3 is 17 amino acids long. The DNA for the CDR3 is TGTGCCTTGTGGGGGGCGGGACGAGAGTTGGGCAAAAAAATCAAGGTATTT. Translated: CALWGAGRELGKKIKVF.

At least ten counts were recorded for this clone. TCRdb has a much larger clone's protein, which differs at residue 11 from the translation of this DNA, likely because of a read error; what is shown is the protein translated from the DNA. The chain carries TRGV5 and TRGJP2. The CDR3 runs 16 residues. CDR1 VINAFY and CDR2 YDVSNSKD come from the germline V gene. The CDR3 DNA reads as TGTGCCACCTGGGACAGGCCAGGAAGTAGTAATTGGATCAAGACGTTT. Its translation is CATWDRPGSSNWIKTF.

Ten or more counts support this clone. TCRdb shows a much larger clone's protein in place of this DNA's translation, and the two differ at residue 8, likely through a read error; the protein shown is translated from the DNA. V is TRGV4 and J is TRGJ1 or TRGJ2. The CDR3 covers 11 residues. V lost 0 bases to trimming and J lost 12 bases; unmatched junction nucleotides: 5. The V gene's germline CDR1 is EGSTGY and CDR2 YDSYTSSV. The CDR3 sequence: CATWDGRAKLF. The CDR3 DNA reads as TGTGCCACCTGGGATGGGCGAGCGAAACTCTTT.

This clone came up many times. TCRdb lists the protein of a much larger clone for this DNA, which differs at residue 9, so this is likely a read error; the protein given here is translated from the DNA itself. The CDR3 spells CALWEVQGEYKKLF. Written as DNA, the CDR3 is TGTGCCTTGTGGGAGGTGCAGGGGGAGTATAAGAAACTCTTT. The V and J genes are TRGV9 and TRGJ1 or TRGJ2. This CDR3 has 14 residues. CDR1 is GITISATS and CDR2 is ISYDGTV in the germline V gene (reference sequence). V gave up 0 bases and J gave up 7 bases; unmatched junction bases: 9.

This clone is labeled medium-sized. As DNA, the CDR3 is TGTGCCACCTGGGTCAACCGTCACTATTATAAGAAACTCTTT. Encoded protein: CATWVNRHYYKKLF. The genes are TRGV8 and TRGJ1 or TRGJ2. With V trimmed by 5 bases and J by 4 bases, 11 bases remained unmatched. CDR1 is VENAVY and CDR2 is YDSYNSRV in the germline V gene. There are 14 residues in the CDR3.

This clone was detected only once. This sequence joins TRGV2 and TRGJP1. As TCRdb names no J gene, one was assigned here on the basis of a DNA match to germline. V trimming: 6 bases; J trimming: 3 bases; junction bases outside the gene matches: 10. The length of the CDR3 is 15 residues. Germline loops: CDR1 EGSNGY, CDR2 YDSYNSKV. CDR3 sequence: CATWTGRSTGWFKIF. CDR3 bases: TGTGCCACCTGGACGGGCCGGTCCACTGGTTGGTTCAAGATATTT.

In this sample, this clone is medium-sized. The CDR3 is CALWDLPGGELGKKIKVF. The CDR3 DNA reads as TGTGCCTTGTGGGACCTACCTGGGGGGGAGTTGGGCAAAAAAATCAAGGTATTT. This sequence joins TRGV9 and TRGJP. The CDR3 is made up of 18 amino acids. Per the germline V gene, CDR1 is GITISATS and CDR2 is ISYDGTV (reference sequence). Germline trimming cut 4 bases from V and 7 bases from J; bases unmatched to any gene: 13.

In this sample, this clone turned up a few times. This likely came from a read error, as a far larger clone is one base away. Within the sample, other DNA sequences also encode this same CDR3. The chain employs TRGV4 and TRGJ1 or TRGJ2. Germline matching of the DNA provided the J gene here, since TCRdb leaves it blank. Germline V gene data show CDR1 as EGSTGY and CDR2 as YDSYTSSV. The CDR3 runs 15 residues. Written as DNA, the CDR3 is TGTGCCACCTGGGATGGGCCGTTTTATTATTACAAGAAACTCTTT. Translation: CATWDGPFYYYKKLF.

This clone was detected ten times or more. This probably arose from a read error, given a far larger clone one base away. Other nucleotide sequences from this sample produce the same CDR3. The gene calls are TRGV8 and TRGJ1 or TRGJ2. CDR3 length: 13 residues. Germline CDR1 reads VENAVY; CDR2 reads YDSYNSRV. CDR3 amino acids: CATWNPPGYKKLF. CDR3 bases: TGTGCTACCTGGAACCCCCCCGGTTATAAGAAACTCTTT.

Remarks on this clone: TCRdb assigns this DNA the protein of a much larger clone, which departs from its translation at residue 3; this likely reflects a read error, and the protein shown comes from translating the DNA. The CDR3, as DNA: TGTGCCTTTTGGGTGCGGCCTTTTTATAAGAAACTCTTT. It encodes CAFWVRPFYKKLF. This chain joins TRGV9 and TRGJ1 or TRGJ2. The CDR3 covers 13 residues. CDR1 GITISATS and CDR2 ISYDGTV come from the germline V gene (reference sequence).

Of note for this clone: It is likely a read error: a sequence one base away is far more abundant. The chain uses TRGV9 and TRGJP. Assignment of the J gene here rests on matching the DNA to germline, because TCRdb gives none. J lost 9 bases, V lost 3 bases, and 8 bases had no gene match. CDR1 and CDR2 (germline): GITISATS, ISYDGTV (reference sequence). CDR3 length equals 16 residues. The CDR3 DNA reads as TGTGCCTTGTGGGAGCCTAAGGGGTTGGGCAAAAAAATCAAGGTATTT. It yields the protein CALWEPKGLGKKIKVF.

About this clone itself: The protein held in TCRdb is that of a much larger clone and does not match this DNA's translation at residue 5, likely because of a read error; the protein shown is translated from the DNA. CDR3 DNA: TGTGCCTTGTGGACGACTGAGTTGGGCAAAAAAATCAAGGTATTT. It codes for CALWTTELGKKIKVF. V and J are TRGV9 and TRGJP. The J gene was not available in TCRdb and was assigned here by matching the DNA to germline segments. With 6 bases clipped from V and 7 bases from J, the junction kept 6 bases outside the gene matches. The CDR3 is 15 residues long. Germline values: CDR1 GITISATS, CDR2 ISYDGTV (reference sequence).

This clone was observed a handful of times. This likely came from a read error, as a far larger clone is one base away. V usage is TRGV5 and J usage is TRGJ1 or TRGJ2. Germline V gives CDR1 VINAFY, CDR2 YDVSNSKD. The CDR3 is 16 amino acids. The CDR3 is CATWDRPDRIWYKKLF. The CDR3 DNA is TGTGCCACCTGGGACAGGCCCGATAGGATTTGGTATAAGAAACTCTTC.

This clone was counted many times. This likely reflects a read error, since a far larger clone is one base away. Other DNA sequences in the same sample also yield this CDR3. CDR3 loop: CALWEFSYYKKLF. The DNA for the CDR3 is TGTGCCTTATGGGAGTTTTCTTATTATAAGAAACTCTTT. V and J are TRGV9 and TRGJ1 or TRGJ2. CDR3 length equals 13 residues. The germline gives CDR1 GITISATS, CDR2 ISYDGTV (reference sequence).

Details on this clone: This DNA translates differently at residue 9 from the TCRdb protein, which is that of a much larger clone; a read error is likely, and the protein shown is the DNA's own translation. The rearrangement uses TRGV9 and TRGJ1 or TRGJ2. TCRdb supplies no J gene; here it was assigned by aligning the nucleotide sequence to germline. After removal of 0 bases from V and 1 base from J, the junction contained 12 bases not matched to a gene. The CDR3 has 17 residues. The germline gives CDR1 GITISATS, CDR2 ISYDGTV (reference sequence). DNA for the CDR3: TGTGCCTTGTGGGAGGTGCTTGGGCTAGGAAATTATTATAAGAAACTCTTT. It codes for CALWEVLGLGNYYKKLF.

This clone was seen more than once but under ten times. A far larger clone lies a single base away; this is likely a read error. Other DNA variants within this sample encode the same CDR3. The V gene is TRGV9, the J gene TRGJ1 or TRGJ2. Since TCRdb gives no J gene, matching the DNA to germline was used here to assign it. The CDR3 runs to 11 residues. Germline V lookup: CDR1 GITISATS, CDR2 ISYDGTV (reference sequence). The ends lost 4 bases at V and 10 bases at J; junction bases unmatched: 7. The CDR3 DNA is TGTGCCTTGTGGGAAGGCTACAAGAAACTCTTT. Amino acid sequence: CALWEGYKKLF.

This clone has more than one count but fewer than ten. This likely traces to a read error, being one base from a far larger clone. Different DNA sequences within this sample yield the same CDR3. The J gene is TRGJ1 or TRGJ2, the V gene TRGV3. The CDR3 runs to 15 residues. The V gene end was trimmed by 0 bases and the J gene end by 5 bases; junction bases not matched to a gene: 10. The germline V gene has CDR1 VTNTFY and CDR2 YDVSTARD (reference sequence). The DNA for the CDR3 is TGTGCCACCTGGGACAGGCGTGAACGGAATTATAAGAAACTCTTT. It specifies CATWDRRERNYKKLF.